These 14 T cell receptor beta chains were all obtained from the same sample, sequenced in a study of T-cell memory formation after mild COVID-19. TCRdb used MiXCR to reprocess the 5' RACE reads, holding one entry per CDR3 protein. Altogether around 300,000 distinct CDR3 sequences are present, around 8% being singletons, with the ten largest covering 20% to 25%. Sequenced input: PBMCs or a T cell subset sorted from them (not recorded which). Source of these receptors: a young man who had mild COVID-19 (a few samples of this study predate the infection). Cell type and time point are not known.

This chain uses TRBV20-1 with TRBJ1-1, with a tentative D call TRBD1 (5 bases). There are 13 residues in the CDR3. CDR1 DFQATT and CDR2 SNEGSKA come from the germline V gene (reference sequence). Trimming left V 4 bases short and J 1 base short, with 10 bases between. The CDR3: CSAIGAQNTEAFF. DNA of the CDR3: TGCAGTGCTATAGGGGCCCAGAACACTGAAGCTTTCTTT.

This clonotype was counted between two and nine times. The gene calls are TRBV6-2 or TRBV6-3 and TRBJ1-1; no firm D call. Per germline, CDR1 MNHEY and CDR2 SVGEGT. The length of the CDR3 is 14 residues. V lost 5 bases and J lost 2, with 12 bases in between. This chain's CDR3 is CASSLAISNTEAFF. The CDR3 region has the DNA TGTGCCAGCAGTCTCGCAATAAGTAACACTGAAGCTTTCTTT.

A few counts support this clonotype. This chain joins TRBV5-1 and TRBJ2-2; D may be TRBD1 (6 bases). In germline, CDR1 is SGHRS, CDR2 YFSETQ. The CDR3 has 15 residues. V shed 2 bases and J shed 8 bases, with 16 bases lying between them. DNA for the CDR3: TGCGCCAGCAGCTTTCCGAACAGGGATCCGGGGGAGCTGTTTTTT. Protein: CASSFPNRDPGELFF.

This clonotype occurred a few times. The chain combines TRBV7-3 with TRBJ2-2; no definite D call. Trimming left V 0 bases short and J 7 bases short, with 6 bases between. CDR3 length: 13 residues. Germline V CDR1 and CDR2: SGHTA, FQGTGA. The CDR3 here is CASSLTTGGELFF. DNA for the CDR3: TGTGCCAGCAGCTTAACCACCGGCGGGGAGCTGTTTTTT.

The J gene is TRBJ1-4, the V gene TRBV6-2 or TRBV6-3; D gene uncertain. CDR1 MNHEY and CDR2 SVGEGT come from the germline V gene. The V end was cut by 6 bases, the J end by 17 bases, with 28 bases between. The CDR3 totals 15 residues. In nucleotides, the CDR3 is TGTGCCAGCAGCGCGGAGACCCAGAGTTACATGAAGATCTTTTTT. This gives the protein CASSAETQSYMKIFF.

The CDR3 here is CASRQGRSYEQYV. The CDR3 DNA is TGCGCCAGCAGGCAGGGGAGATCCTACGAGCAGTACGTC. The chain joins TRBV10-2 to TRBJ2-7, with TRBD1 as a possible D gene (6 bases). V was trimmed by 6 bases and J by 1 base, leaving 10 bases between them. There are 13 residues in the CDR3. The germline gives CDR1 WSHSY, CDR2 SAAADI.

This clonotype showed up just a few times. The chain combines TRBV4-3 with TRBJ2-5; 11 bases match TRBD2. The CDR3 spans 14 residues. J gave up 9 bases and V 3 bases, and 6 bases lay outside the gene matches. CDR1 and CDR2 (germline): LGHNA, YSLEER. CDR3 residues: CASSQDSGGVAQYF. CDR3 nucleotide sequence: TGCGCCAGCAGCCAGGATAGCGGGGGGGTGGCCCAGTACTTC.

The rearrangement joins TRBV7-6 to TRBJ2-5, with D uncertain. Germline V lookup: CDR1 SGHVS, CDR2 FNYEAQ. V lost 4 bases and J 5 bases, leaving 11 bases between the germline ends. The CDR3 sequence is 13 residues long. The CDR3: CASSSIHQETQYF. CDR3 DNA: TGTGCCAGCAGCTCAATCCATCAGGAGACCCAGTACTTC.

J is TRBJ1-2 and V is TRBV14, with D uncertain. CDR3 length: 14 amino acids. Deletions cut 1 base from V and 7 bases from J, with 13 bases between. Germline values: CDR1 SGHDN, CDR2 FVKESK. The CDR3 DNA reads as TGTGCCAGCAGCCAAGCCGGGCCCGACGGTGGCTACACCTTC. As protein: CASSQAGPDGGYTF.

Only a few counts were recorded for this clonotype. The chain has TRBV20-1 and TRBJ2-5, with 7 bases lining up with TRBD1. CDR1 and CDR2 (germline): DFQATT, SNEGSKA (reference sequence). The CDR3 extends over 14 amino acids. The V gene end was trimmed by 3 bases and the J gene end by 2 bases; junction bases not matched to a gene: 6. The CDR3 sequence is CSASDRELQETQYF. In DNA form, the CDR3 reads TGCAGTGCTAGTGACAGGGAACTACAAGAGACCCAGTACTTC.

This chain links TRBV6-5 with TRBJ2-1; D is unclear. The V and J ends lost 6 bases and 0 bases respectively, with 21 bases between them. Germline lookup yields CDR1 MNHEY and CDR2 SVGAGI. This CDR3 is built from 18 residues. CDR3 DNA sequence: TGTGCCAGCAGCCCCCGGGCCTCGAGACCTTTCTCCTACAATGAGCAGTTCTTC. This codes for CASSPRASRPFSYNEQFF.

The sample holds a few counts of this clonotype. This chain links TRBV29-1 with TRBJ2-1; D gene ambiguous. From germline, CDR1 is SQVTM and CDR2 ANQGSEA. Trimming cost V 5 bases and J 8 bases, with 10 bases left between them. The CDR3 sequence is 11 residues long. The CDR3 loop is CSVSSSYEQFF. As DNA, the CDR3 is TGCAGCGTTTCTTCTAGTTATGAGCAGTTCTTC.

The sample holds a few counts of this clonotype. In DNA form, the CDR3 reads TGCGCCAGCAGCTTGGGAGCCTTGGGAGCACAGAACACTGAAGCTTTCTTT. Its translation is CASSLGALGAQNTEAFF. The V call is TRBV5-1, the J call TRBJ1-1; no firm D call. CDR3 length: 17 residues. Germline CDR1 SGHRS, CDR2 YFSETQ. Trimming took off 0 bases at V and 1 base at J, with 16 bases between the two ends.

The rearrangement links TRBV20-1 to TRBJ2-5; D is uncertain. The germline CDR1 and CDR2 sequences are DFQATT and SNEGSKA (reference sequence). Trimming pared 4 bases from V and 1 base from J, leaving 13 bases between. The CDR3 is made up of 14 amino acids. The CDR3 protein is CSAKHTRFQETQYF. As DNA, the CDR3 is TGCAGTGCTAAGCATACTCGTTTCCAAGAGACCCAGTACTTC.